This T cell receptor beta chain was documented in a study of T cells in Graves' hyperthyroidism and ophthalmopathy. The study, taken as a whole, reports: A model of 13 V-J features distinguished ophthalmopathy from stable hyperthyroidism.

The ends lost 5 bases at V and 4 bases at J; junction bases unmatched: 7. The CDR3 extends over 16 amino acids. TCR beta CDR3 regions were amplified from RNA. The HTBI set primed first-round TCR CDR3 RT-PCR. Using its own MiXCR run on the multiplex PCR reads, TCRdb lists one record per CDR3 protein. The sample shows a few hundred thousand distinct CDR3 sequences, around 15% of them seen only once. There are many counts of this clonotype. Antigen unknown. The study left out patients who had uncontrolled infection, other autoimmune disease, pregnancy or lactation. The V call is TRBV12-3 or TRBV12-4, the J call TRBJ2-6; 8 bases agree with TRBD1. The clonotype comes from a woman in her 30s with Graves' ophthalmopathy. The specimen sequenced was blood. The CDR3 protein is CASSGTGMRGANVLTF. The CDR3 DNA reads TGTGCCAGCAGTGGGACAGGAATGAGAGGGGCCAACGTCCTGACTTTC.